This T cell receptor (beta chain) appears in the sequencing data of a study of blood T cell repertoires in COVID-19. The V segment lost 6 bases and the J segment 10 bases; nucleotides outside the gene matches: 8. The germline V gene has CDR1 MNHEY and CDR2 SVGEGT. CDR3 size: 15 residues. In this sample, this clone turned up once. Clones were sequenced by immunoSEQ multiplex PCR, and TCRdb holds only the in-frame ones, with some missing. The sample has about 220,000 clones, around nine tenths seen once. The sequence was obtained from a woman aged 45-65 years with acute COVID-19. Sequencing was carried out using PBMCs or T cells enriched from blood (not recorded which). The rearrangement joins TRBV6-2 or TRBV6-3 to TRBJ2-1, with TRBD2 identical over 14 bases. The CDR3 loop reads CASSPGLAGVREQFF. CDR3 DNA sequence: TGTGCCAGCAGCCCGGGACTAGCGGGAGTACGGGAGCAGTTCTTC.